Shown below are 29 T cell receptor beta chains from a single sample sequenced in a study of CD8 T cells in ankylosing spondylitis. Study-wide results and caveats: Among TCR beta sequences, a motif of under ten highly homologous variants appeared characteristic of ankylosing spondylitis blood.

For these receptors, no antigen is known. MiXCR was run by TCRdb on the 5' RACE reads, yielding one entry per CDR3 protein. The sample contains roughly 440,000 distinct CDR3 sequences, approximately 17% of which appear only once. Sequencing used blood, either unsorted or a sorted T cell fraction (not recorded which). These receptor sequences come from a male donor with ankylosing spondylitis.

This clonotype occurred a few times. The gene calls are TRBV12-3 or TRBV12-4 and TRBJ1-5; TRBD1 is a possible D gene (5 bases). Trimming pared 8 bases from V and 1 base from J, leaving 18 bases between. CDR3 length equals 16 residues. This CDR3 reads CASHGGGARSNQPQHF. The CDR3 DNA reads as TGTGCCAGCCACGGAGGTGGGGCAAGGAGCAATCAGCCCCAGCATTTT.

The V and J genes are TRBV6-5 and TRBJ2-2; 8 bases are shared with TRBD1. Germline V gene lookup returns CDR1 MNHEY and CDR2 SVGAGI. The CDR3 runs to 14 residues. V shed 0 bases, J shed 6 bases, and the junction held 0 bases outside the gene matches. The CDR3: CASSYSTGAGELFF. CDR3 sequence (DNA): TGTGCCAGCAGTTACTCGACAGGGGCCGGGGAGCTGTTTTTT.

In this sample, this clonotype turned up a few times. In DNA, the CDR3 is TGTGCCAGCAGTTACCTGGGGGGGCAGACTGAAGCTTTCTTT. Protein product: CASSYLGGQTEAFF. The chain carries TRBV6-5 and TRBJ1-1; tentatively, D is TRBD1 (6 bases). Germline CDR1 is MNHEY and CDR2 is SVGAGI. The CDR3 is made up of 14 amino acids. The V end was cut by 2 bases, the J end by 5 bases, with 12 bases between.

The rearrangement uses TRBV5-1 and TRBJ1-1; D not certain. The CDR3 runs to 15 residues. The V and J ends lost 0 bases and 0 bases respectively, with 9 bases between them. Germline CDR1 and CDR2: SGHRS and YFSETQ. The CDR3, as DNA: TGCGCCAGCAGCTTGGCCAGGCACTTGAACACTGAAGCTTTCTTT. This translates into CASSLARHLNTEAFF.

The chain carries TRBV5-1 and TRBJ2-3, with TRBD2 identical over 7 bases. Germline V gene data show CDR1 as SGHRS and CDR2 as YFSETQ. Germline trimming cut 0 bases from V and 4 bases from J; bases unmatched to any gene: 8. The CDR3 runs 16 residues. This chain's CDR3 is CASSLGPGAGADTQYF. The CDR3 DNA sequence: TGCGCCAGCAGCTTGGGCCCCGGGGCGGGGGCAGATACGCAGTATTTT.

This clonotype was detected only a few times. The rearrangement uses TRBV20-1 and TRBJ1-3; the D is unclear. With 6 bases removed from V and 5 bases from J, the gap between germline ends came to 14 bases. CDR1 is DFQATT, CDR2 SNEGSKA, per germline (reference sequence). The CDR3 loop spans 13 amino acids. The CDR3 DNA follows: TGCAGTGCCCCCCAAGAACCCCGAAACACCATATATTTT. The encoded protein is CSAPQEPRNTIYF.

This clonotype turned up a few times. The chain recombines TRBV4-1 with TRBJ1-1; perhaps TRBD1 as D (5 bases). Per the germline V gene, CDR1 is MGHRA and CDR2 is YSYEKL. This CDR3 has 16 residues. V gave up 2 bases and J gave up 6 bases, with 19 bases separating them. CDR3 sequence (DNA): TGCGCCAGCAGCCAAACCACCGGGACTAGGGTTTCTGAAGCTTTCTTT. Its translation is CASSQTTGTRVSEAFF.

This chain joins TRBV5-1 and TRBJ2-6; D possibly corresponds to TRBD1 (5 bases). Germline lookup yields CDR1 SGHRS and CDR2 YFSETQ. The CDR3 sequence is 20 residues long. Trimming took 6 bases from V and 4 from J, leaving 29 bases between them. Here the CDR3 reads CASTPGVGALFLSGANVLTF. DNA for the CDR3: TGCGCCAGCACGCCGGGTGTAGGGGCACTTTTCCTATCCGGGGCCAACGTCCTGACTTTC.

The V gene is TRBV20-1, the J gene TRBJ1-2; D is unresolved. V lost 6 bases and J 0 bases, leaving 20 bases between the germline ends. Germline V gives CDR1 DFQATT, CDR2 SNEGSKA (reference sequence). There are 16 residues in the CDR3. The CDR3 spells CSAATLGLPANYGYTF. CDR3 nucleotides: TGCAGTGCCGCGACACTCGGACTCCCAGCTAACTATGGCTACACCTTC.

The rearrangement joins TRBV14 to TRBJ1-1; D is uncertain. The germline V gene has CDR1 SGHDN and CDR2 FVKESK. The V and J ends lost 0 bases and 3 bases respectively, with 5 bases between them. The CDR3 contains 13 residues. The CDR3: CASSQDQDTEAFF. In DNA, the CDR3 is TGTGCCAGCAGCCAAGATCAAGACACTGAAGCTTTCTTT. Variable domain in full (rest from reference TRBV14 and TRBJ1-1): EAGVTQFPSHSVIEKGQTVTLRCDPISGHDNLYWYRRVMGKEIKFLLHFVKESKQDESGMPNNRFLAERTGGTYSTLKVQPAELEDSGVYFCASSQDQDTEAFFGQGTRLTVV.

The sample holds a few counts of this clonotype. In DNA, the CDR3 is TGCAGTGGGGGGAGCCGGGAAGGGCCCCAGCATTTT. Translation: CSGGSREGPQHF. The rearrangement joins TRBV20-1 to TRBJ1-5; maybe TRBD1 (5 bases). The CDR3 totals 12 residues. Trimming shortened V by 7 bases and J by 9 bases, and 16 bases separated the two germline ends. Germline CDR1 and CDR2: DFQATT and SNEGSKA (reference sequence).

This clonotype came up many times. Germline is not matched at one junction end, which may reflect a read error. The chain links TRBV4-3 to TRBJ2-3; 10 bases agree with TRBD2. Germline V gives CDR1 LGHNA, CDR2 YSLEER. The CDR3 loop spans 16 amino acids. The CDR3 nucleotides are TGCGCCAGCAGCCAAGATTCTAGCGGGAGCGGTTTTGGCCTGCATTTT. The encoded protein is CASSQDSSGSGFGLHF.

The rearrangement uses TRBV20-1 and TRBJ1-5, with D tentatively TRBD1 (6 bases). V lost 0 bases and J lost 4, with 13 bases in between. The CDR3 totals 15 residues. Germline lookup yields CDR1 DFQATT and CDR2 SNEGSKA (reference sequence). As DNA, the CDR3 is TGCAGTGCTAGAGAGGGGGCGCGGGGGAATCAGCCCCAGCATTTT. Translated, it gives CSAREGARGNQPQHF.

The rearrangement uses TRBV2 and TRBJ2-7; D is tentatively TRBD1 or TRBD2 (5 bases each). Germline V gives CDR1 SNHLY, CDR2 FYNNEI. The V and J ends lost 4 bases and 4 bases respectively, with 14 bases between them. This CDR3 has 14 residues. The chain's CDR3 is CASSGEGPSYEQYF. The DNA for the CDR3 is TGTGCCAGCAGTGGAGAGGGGCCCTCGTACGAGCAGTACTTC. Variable domain in full (rest from reference TRBV2 and TRBJ2-7): EPEVTQTPSHQVTQMGQEVILRCVPISNHLYFYWYRQILGQKVEFLVSFYNNEISEKSEIFDDQFSVERPDGSNFTLKIRSTKLEDSAMYFCASSGEGPSYEQYFGPGTRLTVT.

The table lists this clonotype with many counts. CDR3: CASSLTPATSGGYNEQFF. DNA of the CDR3: TGTGCCAGCAGCTTAACCCCCGCGACTAGCGGGGGGTACAATGAGCAGTTCTTC. V and J are TRBV7-3 and TRBJ2-1; 13 bases are shared with TRBD2. This CDR3 is built from 18 residues. V trimming: 0 bases; J trimming: 4 bases; junction bases outside the gene matches: 6. Per the germline V gene, CDR1 is SGHTA and CDR2 is FQGTGA.

This clonotype was recorded at least ten times. The chain joins TRBV20-1 to TRBJ1-3, with D maybe TRBD1 (5 bases). V lost 6 bases, J lost 4 bases, and 7 bases lay in between. CDR3 length: 11 residues. The V gene's germline CDR1 is DFQATT and CDR2 SNEGSKA (reference sequence). The CDR3 nucleotides read TGCAGTGCCGGGACCGGAAACACCATATATTTT. Its translation is CSAGTGNTIYF.

The chain recombines TRBV12-3 or TRBV12-4 with TRBJ2-5, with D unresolved. V gave up 3 bases and J gave up 1 base, with 9 bases separating them. This CDR3 comprises 14 residues. The CDR3 loop is CASSLTLSQETQYF. CDR3 nucleotides: TGTGCCAGCAGTTTGACATTGTCCCAAGAGACCCAGTACTTC.

The J gene is TRBJ1-1, the V gene TRBV27; D ambiguous. The CDR3 length is 12 residues. V was trimmed by 6 bases and J by 3 bases, leaving 8 bases between them. From germline, CDR1 is MNHEY and CDR2 SMNVEV (reference sequence). The CDR3 DNA sequence: TGTGCCAGCAGCGACCGTTACACTGAAGCTTTCTTT. This encodes CASSDRYTEAFF.

The chain couples TRBV5-1 to TRBJ2-7; D remains ambiguous. V was pared by 2 bases and J by 0 bases, with 12 bases between. The CDR3 length is 15 residues. Germline V gene data show CDR1 as SGHRS and CDR2 as YFSETQ. For the CDR3, the DNA is TGCGCCAGCAGCTTTCCCGCTGAGAACTCCTACGAGCAGTACTTC. Its translation is CASSFPAENSYEQYF.

This clonotype showed up many times. The V call is TRBV10-2, the J call TRBJ2-7; D call uncertain. This CDR3 region has 13 residues. Trimming took 0 bases from V and 3 from J, leaving 6 bases between them. Germline loops: CDR1 WSHSY, CDR2 SAAADI. The CDR3 bases are TGCGCCAGCAGTGAGTCGCCATACTACGAGCAGTACTTC. Amino acid sequence: CASSESPYYEQYF.

This clonotype has just a few counts. The V gene is TRBV20-1, the J gene TRBJ2-7; 8 positions agree with TRBD2. The germline V gene has CDR1 DFQATT and CDR2 SNEGSKA (reference sequence). The junction had 8 bases not matched to a gene; V was cut back by 5 bases and J by 2 bases. The CDR3 sequence is 14 residues long. The CDR3 spells CSAGVAGRPYEQYF. Written as DNA, the CDR3 is TGCAGTGCTGGGGTAGCGGGGAGACCCTACGAGCAGTACTTC.

V is TRBV5-5 and J is TRBJ2-3, with TRBD2 identical over 9 bases. Germline CDR1 SGHKS, CDR2 YYEKEE (reference sequence). The CDR3 is 18 amino acids. The J segment lost 0 bases and the V segment lost 2 bases, leaving 10 bases of the junction unmatched. In DNA, the CDR3 is TGTGCCAGCAGCTTAGCGGCGGGGGGGCCCTCAAGCACAGATACGCAGTATTTT. Protein: CASSLAAGGPSSTDTQYF.

This clonotype occurred many times. This chain connects TRBV29-1 to TRBJ2-1; 11 nucleotides align to TRBD1. This CDR3 contains 16 residues. Germline V gene sequence: CDR1 SQVTM, CDR2 ANQGSEA. V shed 6 bases and J 8 bases; nucleotides not matched to a gene: 15. The CDR3 coding sequence is TGCAGCGTGCCCTCCCATTCCGGGACAGGGGGTGATGAGCAGTTCTTC. It translates to CSVPSHSGTGGDEQFF.

This clonotype was seen a few times. The chain uses TRBV20-1 and TRBJ2-5; 8 bases agree with TRBD1. CDR1 is DFQATT, CDR2 SNEGSKA, per germline (reference sequence). This CDR3 has 13 residues. With V trimmed by 2 bases and J by 4 bases, 3 bases remained unmatched. The CDR3 sequence: CSARQGARETQYF. The CDR3 coding sequence is TGCAGTGCTAGACAGGGGGCGCGAGAGACCCAGTACTTC.

This clonotype was seen more than once but under ten times. This rearrangement joins TRBV11-2 to TRBJ2-3, with 13 bases fitting TRBD2. Trimming removed 6 bases from V and 4 bases from J; junction bases left unmatched: 13. CDR1 and CDR2 (germline): SGHAT, FQNNGV. The CDR3 covers 18 residues. The CDR3 reads CASSSPGLAGARADTQYF. CDR3 DNA: TGTGCCAGCAGTTCGCCAGGACTAGCGGGGGCCAGGGCAGATACGCAGTATTTT.

This clonotype was seen repeatedly, ten times or more. The chain couples TRBV12-3 or TRBV12-4 to TRBJ1-4; D gene unclear. Trimming stripped 5 bases from V and 10 bases from J, with 11 bases between. The CDR3 loop spans 12 amino acids. The DNA of the CDR3 is TGTGCCAGCAGTCCCCGAGAGGGAAAACTGTTTTTT. Translated: CASSPREGKLFF.

This clonotype has more than one count but fewer than ten. CDR3 loop: CASSPASGRIHEQFF. In DNA, the CDR3 is TGTGCCAGCAGCCCCGCAAGCGGGAGAATCCATGAGCAGTTCTTC. V gene TRBV11-1 combines with J gene TRBJ2-1; 8 bases map to TRBD2. Germline V CDR1 and CDR2: SGHAT, FQDESV (reference sequence). The length of the CDR3 is 15 residues. Trimming cost V 5 bases and J 8 bases; bases outside gene matches: 11.

This clonotype was counted only a few times. The chain uses TRBV20-1 and TRBJ2-1; 15 bases agree with TRBD2. There are 12 residues in the CDR3. Germline CDR1 is DFQATT and CDR2 is SNEGSKA (reference sequence). This CDR3 reads CSWTSGGAVRFF. The CDR3 DNA is TGCAGCTGGACTAGCGGGGGGGCCGTTCGGTTCTTC.

This clonotype turned up a few times. J is TRBJ1-1 and V is TRBV11-3; D ambiguous. Germline CDR1 is SGHNT and CDR2 is YENEEA. The CDR3 totals 9 residues. Trimming cost V 11 bases and J 13 bases, with 14 bases left between them. CDR3 protein: CAHGAYLFF. In DNA, the CDR3 is TGTGCCCATGGCGCCTACCTTTTCTTT. The whole variable domain, filled in from reference TRBV11-3 and TRBJ1-1, reads EAGVVQSPRYKIIEKKQPVAFWCNPISGHNTLYWYLQNLGQGPELLIRYENEEAVDDSQLPKDRFSAERLKGVDSTLKIQPAELGDSAVYLCAHGAYLFFGQGTRLTVV.